The clone carrying this T cell receptor (beta chain) has just one count. Repertoires were generated with immunoSEQ multiplex PCR, while TCRdb's copy carries only in-frame clones and drops some. In the table there are 67,000 or so clones, around 90% of which are singletons. The CDR3 has 14 residues. The V segment lost 1 base and the J segment 8 bases; nucleotides outside the gene matches: 4. Germline assignment: CDR1 KGHSH and CDR2 LQKENI. This sample stems from a study of T cells after somatic rescue of genetic block. The clonotype comes from a man aged 25-40 years. The chain combines TRBV18 with TRBJ1-4, with TRBD1 matching over 7 bases. Sequenced input: peripheral blood mononuclear cells (PBMCs). CDR3 sequence: CASSPRDSDEKLFF. CDR3 bases: TGTGCCAGCTCACCACGGGACAGTGACGAAAAACTGTTTTTT.